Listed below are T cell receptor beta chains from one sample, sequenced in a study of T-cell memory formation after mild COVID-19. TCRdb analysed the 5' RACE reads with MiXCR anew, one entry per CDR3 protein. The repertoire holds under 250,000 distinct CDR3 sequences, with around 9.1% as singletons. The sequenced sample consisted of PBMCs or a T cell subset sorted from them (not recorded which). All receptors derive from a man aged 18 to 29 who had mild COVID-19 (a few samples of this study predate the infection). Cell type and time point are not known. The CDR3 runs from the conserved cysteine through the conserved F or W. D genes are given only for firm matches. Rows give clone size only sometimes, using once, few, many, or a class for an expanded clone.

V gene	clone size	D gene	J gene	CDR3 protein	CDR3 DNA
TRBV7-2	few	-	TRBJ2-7	CASSFLNVWEQYF	TGTGCCAGCAGCTTCTTAAATGTATGGGAGCAGTACTTC
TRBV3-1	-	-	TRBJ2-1	CASTQGEGSTDYNEQFF	TGTGCCAGCACCCAGGGGGAGGGGAGCACTGATTACAATGAGCAGTTCTTC
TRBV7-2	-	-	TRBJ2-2	CASSLLPGLLTGELFF	TGTGCCAGCAGCTTGTTACCGGGACTTCTCACCGGGGAGCTGTTTTTT
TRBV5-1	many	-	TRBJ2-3	CASSLGLATDTQYF	TGCGCCAGCAGCTTGGGGCTAGCGACAGATACGCAGTATTTT
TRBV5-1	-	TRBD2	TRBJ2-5	CASSSGLAPSETQYF	TGCGCCAGCAGCTCGGGACTAGCGCCGTCGGAGACCCAGTACTTC
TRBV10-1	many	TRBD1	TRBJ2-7	CASSGTGRQQYF	TGCGCCAGCAGCGGGACAGGGCGGCAGCAGTACTTC
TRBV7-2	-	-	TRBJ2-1	CASSLEVVEQFF	TGTGCCAGCAGCTTAGAGGTGGTTGAGCAGTTCTTC
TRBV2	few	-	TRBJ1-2	CASTGTNYGYTF	TGTGCCAGCACCGGCACTAACTATGGCTACACCTTC
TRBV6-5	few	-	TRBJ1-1	CASSYDQGRGTFF	TGTGCCAGCAGTTACGATCAGGGGCGAGGGACTTTCTTT
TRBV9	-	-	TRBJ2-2	CASSAHTSNTGELFF	TGTGCCAGCAGCGCCCACACCTCGAACACCGGGGAGCTGTTTTTT
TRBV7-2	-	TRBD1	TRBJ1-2	CASSWTGGARLGGYTF	TGTGCCAGCAGCTGGACAGGGGGCGCCCGCTTAGGGGGCTACACCTTC
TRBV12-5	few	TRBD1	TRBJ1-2	CASGLVLGTGGWGYTF	TGTGCTAGTGGTTTGGTACTCGGGACAGGGGGCTGGGGCTACACCTTC
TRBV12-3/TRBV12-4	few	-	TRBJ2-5	CASGRGRLGQETQYF	TGTGCCAGCGGACGGGGCCGTTTGGGGCAAGAGACCCAGTACTTC
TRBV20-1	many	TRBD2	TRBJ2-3	CSALAGALTDTQYF	TGCAGTGCTTTAGCGGGGGCCCTCACAGATACGCAGTATTTT
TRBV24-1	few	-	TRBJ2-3	CATSDRTDTQYF	TGTGCCACCAGTGATAGAACAGATACGCAGTATTTT
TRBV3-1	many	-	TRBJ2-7	CASSQAAQEQYF	TGTGCCAGCAGCCAAGCCGCCCAGGAGCAGTACTTC
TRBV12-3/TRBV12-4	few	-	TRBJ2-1	CASSLFGGENEQFF	TGTGCCAGCAGTTTATTCGGAGGAGAGAATGAGCAGTTCTTC
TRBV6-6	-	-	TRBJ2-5	CASSHEGPDETQYF	TGTGCCAGCAGCCACGAGGGCCCAGACGAGACCCAGTACTTC